The entry below gives a single T cell receptor beta chain sequence along with its context. These data belong to a study of cytomegalovirus exposure and HLA in healthy donors. With V trimmed by 1 base and J by 2 bases, 5 bases remained unmatched. The CDR3 is made up of 16 amino acids. Germline CDR1 and CDR2: KGHSH and LQKENI. The PCR made use of 60 Vbeta and 13 Jbeta primers. Repertoires were generated with immunoSEQ multiplex PCR, while TCRdb's copy carries only in-frame clones and drops some. The sample shows around 130,000 clones, roughly four fifths of them seen only once. The chain is built from TRBV18 and TRBJ1-2; 9 bases line up with TRBD1. Sequencing was performed on PBMCs. This clonotype originated in a woman aged 18-29 years in good health and CMV-seronegative. The CDR3 sequence: CASSPRTGVANYGYTF. Here the CDR3 DNA reads TGTGCCAGCTCACCACGGACAGGGGTAGCAAACTATGGCTACACCTTC.